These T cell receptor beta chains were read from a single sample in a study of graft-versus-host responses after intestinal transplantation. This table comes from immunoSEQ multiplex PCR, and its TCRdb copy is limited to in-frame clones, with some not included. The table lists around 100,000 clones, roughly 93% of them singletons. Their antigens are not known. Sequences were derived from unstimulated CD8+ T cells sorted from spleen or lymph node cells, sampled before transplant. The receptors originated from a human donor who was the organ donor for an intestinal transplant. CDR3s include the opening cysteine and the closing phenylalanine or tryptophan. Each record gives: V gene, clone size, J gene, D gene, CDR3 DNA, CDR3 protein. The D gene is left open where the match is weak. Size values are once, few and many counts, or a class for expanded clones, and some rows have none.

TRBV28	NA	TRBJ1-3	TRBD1	TGTGCCAGCAGCTCCAGGGGGGGAGGAAACACCATATATTTT	CASSSRGGGNTIYF
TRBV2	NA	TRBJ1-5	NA	TGTGCCAGCAGCCTCACAGGGCGGATACAGCCCCAGCATTTT	CASSLTGRIQPQHF
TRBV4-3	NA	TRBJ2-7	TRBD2	TGCGCCAGCAGCCAAGACCTGACTAGCGGAGAGCAGTACTTC	CASSQDLTSGEQYF
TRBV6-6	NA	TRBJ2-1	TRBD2	TGTGCCAGCAGTTACCTTGGGCTAGCGGGAGTAGATGAGCAGTTCTTC	CASSYLGLAGVDEQFF
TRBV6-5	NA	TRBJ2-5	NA	TGTGCCAGCAGCCCTGGTGACCTAAAAGAGACCCAGTACTTC	CASSPGDLKETQYF
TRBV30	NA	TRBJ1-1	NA	TGTGCCTGGAGCGATACGAACACTGAAGCTTTCTTT	CAWSDTNTEAFF
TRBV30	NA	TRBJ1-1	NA	TGTGCCTGGAGTCAGGGGAACACTGAAGCTTTCTTT	CAWSQGNTEAFF
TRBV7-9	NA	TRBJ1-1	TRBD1	TGTGCCAGCAGCTTAGGGACAGGGGAGCGCCATGAAGCTTTCTTT	CASSLGTGERHEAFF
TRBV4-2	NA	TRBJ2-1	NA	TGTGCCAGCAGCCCGACGGTGGGGTACAATGAGCAGTTCTTC	CASSPTVGYNEQFF
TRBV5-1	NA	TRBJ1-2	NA	TGCGCCAGCAGCTGGGACAACTATGGCTACACCTTC	CASSWDNYGYTF
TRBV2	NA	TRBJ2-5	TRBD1	TGTGCCAGGACAGGGGCCGACCAAGAGACCCAGTACTTC	CARTGADQETQYF
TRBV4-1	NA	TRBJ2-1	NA	TGCGCCAGCAGCCTTAGTCGCAATGAGCAGTTCTTC	CASSLSRNEQFF
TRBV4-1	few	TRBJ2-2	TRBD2	TGCGCCAGCAGCCCGACTAGCGGGAACACCGGGGAGCTGTTTTTT	CASSPTSGNTGELFF
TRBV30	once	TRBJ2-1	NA	TGTGCCTGGAGTATAATCCGGGGCTCGCCGTCCTACAATGAGCAGTTCTTC	CAWSIIRGSPSYNEQFF